The entry below describes one TCR beta chain. CDR1 SGHRS and CDR2 YFSETQ come from the germline V gene. CDR3 length: 20 residues. The V and J ends lost 4 bases and 7 bases respectively, with 33 bases between them. Repertoires were generated with immunoSEQ multiplex PCR, while TCRdb's copy carries only in-frame clones and drops some. Of fewer than 90,000 clones listed, about 93% are singletons. These data are taken from a study of cytomegalovirus exposure and HLA in healthy donors. The chain combines TRBV5-1 with TRBJ2-1; D tentatively fits TRBD1 or TRBD2 (11 bases each). The specimen sequenced was PBMCs. This TCR came from a woman between 18 and 30 years old in good health and CMV-seronegative. The CDR3 is CASSPGTGGLSGRAGNEQFF. CDR3 DNA sequence: TGCGCCAGCAGCCCGGGGACAGGGGGACTTAGCGGGAGGGCCGGTAATGAGCAGTTCTTC. Supplemented by reference TRBV5-1 and TRBJ2-1, the full variable domain reads KAGVTQTPRYLIKTRGQQVTLSCSPISGHRSVSWYQQTPGQGLQFLFEYFSETQRNKGNFPGRFSGRQFSNSRSEMNVSTLELGDSALYLCASSPGTGGLSGRAGNEQFFGPGTRLTVL.